The 12 T cell receptor beta chains in this list originate from one sample, sequenced in a study of shared clonotypes between healthy human individuals. Assay used: immunoSEQ multiplex PCR; TCRdb lists only in-frame clones, some missing. The data hold roughly 96,000 clones, with roughly half observed a single time. Sequencing was performed on PBMCs. These receptor sequences come from a woman in her thirties or forties in good health. Some clones in this sample may be carry-over from other donors' samples.

This clone was observed many times. The chain carries TRBV7-9 and TRBJ1-2, with a possible D match to TRBD1 (5 bases). CDR3 length: 18 residues. V lost 5 bases and J lost 7, with 29 bases in between. Germline assignment: CDR1 SEHNR and CDR2 FQNEAQ (reference sequence). For the CDR3, the DNA is TGTGCCAGCAGCCGACCTCCTGGGACCTCCACCACACGGGGTGGCTACACCTTC. Amino acids: CASSRPPGTSTTRGGYTF.

This clone was observed a handful of times. A read error is the likely source, as a far larger clone sits one nucleotide away. The CDR3 coding sequence is TGTGCCAGCAGCTCAGGGGGCAATCAGCCCCAGCATTTT. Protein: CASSSGGNQPQHF. The J gene is TRBJ1-5, the V gene TRBV7-8; D possibly corresponds to TRBD1 (6 bases). The CDR3 has 13 amino acids. Per germline, CDR1 SGHVS and CDR2 FQNEAQ. The germline V and J ends were trimmed by 4 bases and 2 bases, with 6 bases remaining between them.

The chain has TRBV28 and TRBJ1-5; D call uncertain. CDR3 length: 12 amino acids. Germline V gene lookup returns CDR1 MDHEN and CDR2 SYDVKM. Trimming pared 3 bases from V and 7 bases from J, leaving 7 bases between. DNA for the CDR3: TGTGCCAGCAGTTTTTCGGGGCAGCCCCAGCATTTT. Translation: CASSFSGQPQHF.

This clone was seen only a few times. V is TRBV9 and J is TRBJ2-3; maybe TRBD1 (6 bases). Germline loops: CDR1 SGDLS, CDR2 YYNGEE. V gave up 3 bases and J gave up 0 bases, with 11 bases separating them. This CDR3 has 15 residues. CDR3 amino acids: CASSDPGASTDTQYF. The DNA of the CDR3 is TGTGCCAGCAGCGATCCAGGGGCTAGCACAGATACGCAGTATTTT.

This clone was seen repeatedly, ten times or more. In DNA, the CDR3 is TGTGCCAGCAGCTGGGGGCGAGTGCCTGGCGAGCAGTACTTC. The encoded protein is CASSWGRVPGEQYF. This chain joins TRBV5-6 and TRBJ2-7; tentative D call: TRBD1 (6 bases). CDR3 length equals 14 residues. Trimming pared 3 bases from V and 6 bases from J, leaving 16 bases between. CDR1 and CDR2 from the germline V gene are SGHDT and YYEEEE.

This clone showed up just a few times. The chain recombines TRBV29-1 with TRBJ2-7; D is possibly TRBD1 (6 bases). This CDR3 has 12 residues. CDR1 SQVTM and CDR2 ANQGSEA come from the germline V gene. Trimming took off 4 bases at V and 5 bases at J, with 12 bases between the two ends. The CDR3 coding sequence is TGCAGCGTTGTACAGGGAGCCCACGAGCAGTACTTC. This encodes CSVVQGAHEQYF.

As to this clone: Compared with germline, one end of the junction differs, possibly owing to a read error. The chain has TRBV7-7 and TRBJ2-1, with unresolved D. CDR1 and CDR2 from the germline V gene are SSHAT and FNYEAQ (reference sequence). This CDR3 has 12 amino acids. CDR3 coding DNA: TGTGCTAGCAGCTCACTATCCGATGAGCAGTTCTTC. This translates into CASSSLSDEQFF. The whole variable domain, filled in from reference TRBV7-7 and TRBJ2-1, reads GAGVSQSPRYKVTKRGQDVTLRCDPISSHATLYWYQQALGQGPEFLTYFNYEAQPDKSGLPSDRFSAERPEGSISTLTIQRTEQRDSAMYRCASSSLSDEQFFGPGTRLTVL.

This clone was observed many times. The DNA is left out, because the CDR3 cannot be placed on it with certainty; the CDR3 is given as TCRdb lists it. The rearrangement joins TRBV6-5 to TRBJ2-4. The CDR3 has 13 residues if both end residues are counted. Per the germline V gene, CDR1 is MNHEY and CDR2 is SVGAGI. CDR3 residues: CASSSSGRGIQYF.

CDR3 amino acids: CASSPQQGETQYF. In DNA, the CDR3 is TGTGCCAGCTCACCACAGCAAGGCGAGACCCAGTACTTC. The J gene is TRBJ2-5, the V gene TRBV18; D unresolved. V shed 1 base and J shed 5 bases, with 8 bases lying between them. The germline V gene encodes CDR1 KGHSH and CDR2 LQKENI. The CDR3 has 13 amino acids.

The V and J genes are TRBV5-3 and TRBJ2-1; 10 bases match TRBD1. TRBV5-3 is identified as an open reading frame with a role that is uncertain. This CDR3 spans 17 amino acids. Trimming removed 4 bases from V and 5 bases from J; junction bases left unmatched: 12. The CDR3, as DNA: TGTGCCAGAAGCCCCACTCGGGGACAGGGGAGCGACAATGAGCAGTTCTTC. Its translation: CARSPTRGQGSDNEQFF.

This chain links TRBV6-1 with TRBJ1-6, with a possible D match to TRBD1 (5 bases). The length of the CDR3 is 13 residues. V lost 5 bases and J 10 bases, leaving 12 bases between the germline ends. Germline V gene data show CDR1 as MNHNS and CDR2 as SASEGT. CDR3 DNA: TGTGCCAGCAGTCGACAGCGGGGGTCACCCCTCCACTTT. Encoded protein: CASSRQRGSPLHF.

This clone was recorded many times. The V and J genes are TRBV7-2 and TRBJ1-2, with 7 bases that match TRBD1. J was trimmed by 6 bases and V by 7 bases; bases with no gene match: 11. Germline loops: CDR1 SGHTA, CDR2 FQGNSA. This CDR3 spans 14 amino acids. CDR3 loop: CASTIQGSEDGYTF. The CDR3 DNA sequence: TGTGCCAGCACCATACAGGGGTCGGAGGATGGCTACACCTTC.